Below, one TCR beta chain is given with its context. The V gene end was trimmed by 5 bases and the J gene end by 5 bases; junction bases not matched to a gene: 13. CDR1 and CDR2 from the germline V gene are SGHRS and YFSETQ. The CDR3 has 16 residues. The assay was immunoSEQ multiplex PCR, and TCRdb's table has in-frame clones only and misses some. The repertoire consists of approximately 17,000 clones, with about three quarters occurring once and the leading ten covering around 16%. This sample is drawn from a study of OX40 agonist ivuxolimab in advanced cancers. This TCR came from an adult with an advanced solid tumor such as melanoma, head and neck, liver or kidney cancer. The chain uses TRBV5-1 and TRBJ2-1; 7 bases fit TRBD1. Here the sequenced sample was CD4+ or CD8+ T cells sorted from blood, taken in a trial of the OX40 agonist ivuxolimab. The CDR3 nucleotides read TGCGCCAGCAGGCCCTCCCGGGACAGCCTTAACAATGAGCAGTTCTTC. Translated: CASRPSRDSLNNEQFF. The complete variable domain, with remaining parts taken from reference TRBV5-1 and TRBJ2-1, reads KAGVTQTPRYLIKTRGQQVTLSCSPISGHRSVSWYQQTPGQGLQFLFEYFSETQRNKGNFPGRFSGRQFSNSRSEMNVSTLELGDSALYLCASRPSRDSLNNEQFFGPGTRLTVL.